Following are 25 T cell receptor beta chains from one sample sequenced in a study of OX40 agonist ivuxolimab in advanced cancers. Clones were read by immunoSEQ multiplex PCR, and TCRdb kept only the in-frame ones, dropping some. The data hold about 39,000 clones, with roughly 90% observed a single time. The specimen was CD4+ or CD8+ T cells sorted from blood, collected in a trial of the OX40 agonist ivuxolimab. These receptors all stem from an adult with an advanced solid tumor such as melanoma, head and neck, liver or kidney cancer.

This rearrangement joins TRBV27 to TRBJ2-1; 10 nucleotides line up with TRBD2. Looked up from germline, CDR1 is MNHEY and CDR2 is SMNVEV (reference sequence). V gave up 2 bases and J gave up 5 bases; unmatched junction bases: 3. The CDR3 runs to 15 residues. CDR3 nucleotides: TGTGCCAGCAGTTTACGAGCGGGAGGGCACAATGAGCAGTTCTTC. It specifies CASSLRAGGHNEQFF.

CDR3 nucleotide sequence: TGTGCCAGCAGCTTCCGGGACTTTTTGTACTTC. Its translation is CASSFRDFLYF. V gene TRBV7-2 combines with J gene TRBJ2-7, with a tentative D call TRBD2 (6 bases). The CDR3 has 11 residues. CDR1 and CDR2 from the germline V gene are SGHTA and FQGNSA. The germline V and J ends were trimmed by 3 bases and 12 bases, with 12 bases remaining between them.

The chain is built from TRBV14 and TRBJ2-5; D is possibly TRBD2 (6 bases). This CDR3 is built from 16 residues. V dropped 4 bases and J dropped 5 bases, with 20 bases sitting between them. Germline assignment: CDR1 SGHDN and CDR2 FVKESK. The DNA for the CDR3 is TGTGCCAGCAGCCGAAAAAGACTAGAAGATGGGGAGACCCAGTACTTC. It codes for CASSRKRLEDGETQYF.

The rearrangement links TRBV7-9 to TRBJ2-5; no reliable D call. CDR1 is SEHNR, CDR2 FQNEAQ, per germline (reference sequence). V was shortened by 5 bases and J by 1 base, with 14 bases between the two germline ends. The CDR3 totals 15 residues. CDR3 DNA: TGTGCCAGCAGCATCGCGGCGGCCACCCAAGAGACCCAGTACTTC. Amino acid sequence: CASSIAAATQETQYF.

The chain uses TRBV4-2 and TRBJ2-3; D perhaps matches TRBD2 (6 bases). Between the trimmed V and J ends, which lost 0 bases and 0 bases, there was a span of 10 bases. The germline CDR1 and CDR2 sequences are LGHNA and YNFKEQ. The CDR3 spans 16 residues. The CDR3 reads CASSQEVAASTDTQYF. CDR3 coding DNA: TGTGCCAGCAGCCAAGAAGTAGCGGCTAGCACAGATACGCAGTATTTT.

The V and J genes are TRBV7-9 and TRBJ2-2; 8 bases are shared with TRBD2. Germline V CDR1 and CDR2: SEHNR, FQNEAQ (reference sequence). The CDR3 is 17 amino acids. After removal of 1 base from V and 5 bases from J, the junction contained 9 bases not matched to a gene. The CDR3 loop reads CASSLVGGGLRTGELFF. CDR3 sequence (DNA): TGTGCCAGCAGCTTAGTAGGCGGGGGGCTTCGGACCGGGGAGCTGTTTTTT.

The CDR3 coding sequence is TGTGCCAGCAGTTTTGGGCGGGCACACTACGAGCAGTACTTC. Translated: CASSFGRAHYEQYF. This chain connects TRBV27 to TRBJ2-7; a possible D gene is TRBD2 (5 bases). CDR3 length: 14 amino acids. V lost 3 bases and J lost 3, with 12 bases in between. The V gene's germline CDR1 is MNHEY and CDR2 SMNVEV (reference sequence).

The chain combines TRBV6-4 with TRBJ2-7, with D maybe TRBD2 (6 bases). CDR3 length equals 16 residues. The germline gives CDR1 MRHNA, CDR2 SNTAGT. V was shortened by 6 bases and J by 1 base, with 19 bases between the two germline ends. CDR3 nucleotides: TGTGCCAGCAGGAAGGGACTCCGTGAGGCATCCTACGAGCAGTACTTC. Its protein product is CASRKGLREASYEQYF.

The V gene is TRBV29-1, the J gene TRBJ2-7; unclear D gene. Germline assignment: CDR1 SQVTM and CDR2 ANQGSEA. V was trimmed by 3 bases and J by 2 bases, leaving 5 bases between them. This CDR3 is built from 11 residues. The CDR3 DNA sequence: TGCAGCGTTGATGAGGCCTACGAGCAGTACTTC. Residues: CSVDEAYEQYF.

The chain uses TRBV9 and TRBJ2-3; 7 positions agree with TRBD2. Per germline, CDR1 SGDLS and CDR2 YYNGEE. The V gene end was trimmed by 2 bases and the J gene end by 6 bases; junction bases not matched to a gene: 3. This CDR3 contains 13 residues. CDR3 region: CASSVTSMDTQYF. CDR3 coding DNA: TGTGCCAGCAGCGTGACTAGCATGGATACGCAGTATTTT.

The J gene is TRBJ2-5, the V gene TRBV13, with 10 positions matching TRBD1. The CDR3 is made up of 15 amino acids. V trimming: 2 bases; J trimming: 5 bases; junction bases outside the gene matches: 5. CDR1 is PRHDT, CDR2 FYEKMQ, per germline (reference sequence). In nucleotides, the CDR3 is TGTGCCAGCAGCTTACTGACAGGGGGCACGGAGACCCAGTACTTC. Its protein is CASSLLTGGTETQYF. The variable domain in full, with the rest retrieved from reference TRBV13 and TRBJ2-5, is AAGVIQSPRHLIKEKRETATLKCYPIPRHDTVYWYQQGPGQDPQFLISFYEKMQSDKGSIPDRFSAQQFSDYHSELNMSSLELGDSALYFCASSLLTGGTETQYFGPGTRLLVL.

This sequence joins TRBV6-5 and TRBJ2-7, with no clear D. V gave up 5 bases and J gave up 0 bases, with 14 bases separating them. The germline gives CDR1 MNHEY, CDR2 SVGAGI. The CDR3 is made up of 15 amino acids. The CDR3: CASSHDLVRSYEQYF. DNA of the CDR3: TGTGCCAGCAGTCACGACCTAGTTCGCTCCTACGAGCAGTACTTC.

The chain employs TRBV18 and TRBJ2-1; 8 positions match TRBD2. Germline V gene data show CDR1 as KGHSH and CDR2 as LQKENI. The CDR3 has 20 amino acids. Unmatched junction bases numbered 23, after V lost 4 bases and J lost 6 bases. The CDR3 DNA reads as TGTGCCAGCTCACTCGAATGGCTTATTACGGAGCGGGAGATTGTCAATGAGCAGTTCTTC. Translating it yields CASSLEWLITEREIVNEQFF.

In nucleotides, the CDR3 is TGTGCCAGCAGCCCCGACGGGAGCCCCTACGAGCAGTACTTC. Translating it yields CASSPDGSPYEQYF. The chain carries TRBV9 and TRBJ2-7, with D maybe TRBD2 (6 bases). CDR1 and CDR2 (germline): SGDLS, YYNGEE. The CDR3 has 14 amino acids. The ends were cut back, 4 bases at V and 2 bases at J, with 13 bases in the middle.

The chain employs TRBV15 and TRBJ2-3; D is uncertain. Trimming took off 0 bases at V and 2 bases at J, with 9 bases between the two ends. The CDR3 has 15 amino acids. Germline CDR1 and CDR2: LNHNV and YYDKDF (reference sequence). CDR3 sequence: CATSREAWSTDTQYF. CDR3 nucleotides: TGTGCCACCAGCAGAGAAGCTTGGTCCACAGATACGCAGTATTTT.

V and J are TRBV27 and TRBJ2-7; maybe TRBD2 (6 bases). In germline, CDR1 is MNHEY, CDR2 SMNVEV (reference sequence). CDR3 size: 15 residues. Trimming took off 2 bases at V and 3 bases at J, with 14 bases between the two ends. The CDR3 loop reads CASSLHGTGDYEQYF. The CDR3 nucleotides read TGTGCCAGCAGTTTACACGGTACGGGGGACTACGAGCAGTACTTC.

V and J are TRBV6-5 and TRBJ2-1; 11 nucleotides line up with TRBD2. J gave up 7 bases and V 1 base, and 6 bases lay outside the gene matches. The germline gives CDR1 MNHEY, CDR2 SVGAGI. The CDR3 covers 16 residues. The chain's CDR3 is CASSYLAGGLLNEQFF. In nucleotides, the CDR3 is TGTGCCAGCAGTTACTTAGCGGGAGGGCTCTTAAATGAGCAGTTCTTC.

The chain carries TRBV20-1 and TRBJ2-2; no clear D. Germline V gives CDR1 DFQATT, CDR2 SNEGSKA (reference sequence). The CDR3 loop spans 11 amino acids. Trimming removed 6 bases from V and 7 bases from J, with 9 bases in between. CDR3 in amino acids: CSAPLIGELFF. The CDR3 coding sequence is TGCAGTGCCCCACTTATCGGGGAGCTGTTTTTT.

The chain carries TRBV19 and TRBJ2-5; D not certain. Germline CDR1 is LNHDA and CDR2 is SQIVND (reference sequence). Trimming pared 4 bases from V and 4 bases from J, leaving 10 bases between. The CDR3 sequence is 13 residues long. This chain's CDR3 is CASSTVSPETQYF. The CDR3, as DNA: TGTGCCAGTAGTACCGTATCTCCAGAGACCCAGTACTTC.

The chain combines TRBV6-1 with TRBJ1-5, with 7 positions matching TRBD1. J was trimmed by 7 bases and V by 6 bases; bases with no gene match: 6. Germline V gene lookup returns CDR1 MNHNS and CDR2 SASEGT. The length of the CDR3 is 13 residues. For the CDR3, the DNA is TGTGCCAGCAGGGGACAGAGGGGACAGCCCCAGCATTTT. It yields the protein CASRGQRGQPQHF.

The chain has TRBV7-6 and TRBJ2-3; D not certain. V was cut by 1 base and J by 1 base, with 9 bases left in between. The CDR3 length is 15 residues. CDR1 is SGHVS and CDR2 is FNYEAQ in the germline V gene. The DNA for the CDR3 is TGTGCCAGCAGCTTAGATCAAGGTCGCACAGATACGCAGTATTTT. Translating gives CASSLDQGRTDTQYF.

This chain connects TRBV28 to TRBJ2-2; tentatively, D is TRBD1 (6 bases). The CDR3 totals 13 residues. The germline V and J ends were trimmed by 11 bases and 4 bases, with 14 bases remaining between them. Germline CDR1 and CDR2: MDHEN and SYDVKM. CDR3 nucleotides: TGTGCCTCTAGGGGGTTTGGCACCGGGGAGCTGTTTTTT. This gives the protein CASRGFGTGELFF.

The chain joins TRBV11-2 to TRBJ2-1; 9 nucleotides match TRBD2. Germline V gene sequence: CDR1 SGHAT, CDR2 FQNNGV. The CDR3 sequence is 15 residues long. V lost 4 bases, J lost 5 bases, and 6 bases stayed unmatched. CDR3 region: CASSSTSGWDNEQFF. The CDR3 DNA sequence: TGTGCCAGCAGCTCTACTAGCGGGTGGGACAATGAGCAGTTCTTC.

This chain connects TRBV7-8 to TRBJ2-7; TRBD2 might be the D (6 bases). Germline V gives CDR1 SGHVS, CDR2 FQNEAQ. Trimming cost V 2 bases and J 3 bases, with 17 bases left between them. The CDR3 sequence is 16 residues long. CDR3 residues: CASSLWVADRGYEQYF. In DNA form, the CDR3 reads TGTGCCAGCAGCTTATGGGTAGCGGACCGTGGCTACGAGCAGTACTTC.

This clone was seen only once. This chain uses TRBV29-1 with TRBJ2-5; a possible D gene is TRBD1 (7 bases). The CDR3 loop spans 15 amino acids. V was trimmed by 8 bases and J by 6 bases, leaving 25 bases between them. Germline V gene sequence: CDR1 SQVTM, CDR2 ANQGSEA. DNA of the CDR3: TGCAGCACCGAGAAAACAGGGGACTTCTCCCAGACCCAGTACTTC. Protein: CSTEKTGDFSQTQYF.